This TCR beta chain came from a study of CD8 T cells in ankylosing spondylitis. This clonotype was picked up a small number of times. The target antigen is unknown. V lost 1 base and J 2 bases, leaving 8 bases between the germline ends. This CDR3 has 13 residues. Germline CDR1 and CDR2: SQVTM and ANQGSEA. It was by quantitative 5'-RACE with molecular barcodes that TCR beta libraries were made. One entry per CDR3 protein, called by TCRdb with MiXCR from the 5' RACE reads. The profile covers 200,000 to 250,000 distinct CDR3 sequences, with about 18% appearing a single time and about 44% taken by the ten largest. Study-level points and caveats: Disease-linked clones bore a CD8+ phenotype, appearing relatively rarely in peripheral blood. Reportedly, significant enrichment of disease-linked clones occurred in matched ankylosing spondylitis synovial fluid. The study identified a TCR beta motif of several highly homologous variants that appeared characteristic of ankylosing spondylitis blood. Earlier studies detected some motif variants in reactive arthritis synovial fluid and blood.

The origin of this receptor is a male donor with ankylosing spondylitis. Sequencing was performed on blood, either unsorted or a sorted T cell fraction (not recorded which). This chain joins TRBV29-1 and TRBJ1-1; D is possibly TRBD1 (5 bases). Here the CDR3 DNA reads TGCAGCGTTGAAGGGGGGGACAACACTGAAGCTTTCTTT. The encoded protein is CSVEGGDNTEAFF.